This T cell receptor beta chain was documented in a study of blood T cell repertoires in COVID-19. About the research overall: Samples came from the United States, Italy and Spain, spanning acute and convalescent COVID-19. From T cells, B-cell-depleted T cells, or PBMCs came the material, which was cDNA or gDNA.

Per the original data handling: Cell counts per sample came from amplifying reference gene primers. The protocol was immunoSEQ multiplex PCR, while the TCRdb copy is restricted to in-frame clones and leaves out a portion. V and J calls and clone size are as listed in that table; D and trimming were resolved from the DNA. Of 400,000 or so clones detected, roughly 88% appear once; the ten largest clones hold about 0.6%. Each recovered donor of Cohort 3 presented with two negative PCRs, clearance, or symptom resolution. Trimming shortened V by 5 bases and J by 3 bases, and 8 bases separated the two germline ends. In germline, CDR1 is MDHEN, CDR2 SYDVKM. The CDR3 spans 12 residues.

The receptor's source is a man in his late teens or twenties who had recovered from COVID-19. The sample consisted of PBMCs or T cells enriched from blood (not recorded which). The chain recombines TRBV28 with TRBJ2-7; perhaps TRBD2 as D (5 bases). In DNA, the CDR3 is TGTGCCAGCAGTCAAGGACTCTACGAGCAGTACTTC. Translating gives CASSQGLYEQYF.